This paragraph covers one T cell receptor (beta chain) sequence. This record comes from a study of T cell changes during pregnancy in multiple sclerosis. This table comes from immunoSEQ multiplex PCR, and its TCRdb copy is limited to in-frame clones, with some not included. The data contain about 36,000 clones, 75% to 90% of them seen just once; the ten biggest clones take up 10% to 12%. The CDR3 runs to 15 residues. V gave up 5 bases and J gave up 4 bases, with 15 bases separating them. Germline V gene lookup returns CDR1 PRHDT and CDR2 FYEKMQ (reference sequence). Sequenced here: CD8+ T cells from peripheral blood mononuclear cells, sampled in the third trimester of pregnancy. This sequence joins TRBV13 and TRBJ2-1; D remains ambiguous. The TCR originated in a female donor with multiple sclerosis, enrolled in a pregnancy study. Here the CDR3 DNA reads TGTGCCAGCAGCGCCCGCGGCCTTATTTACAATGAGCAGTTCTTC. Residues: CASSARGLIYNEQFF. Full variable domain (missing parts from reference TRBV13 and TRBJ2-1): AAGVIQSPRHLIKEKRETATLKCYPIPRHDTVYWYQQGPGQDPQFLISFYEKMQSDKGSIPDRFSAQQFSDYHSELNMSSLELGDSALYFCASSARGLIYNEQFFGPGTRLTVL.